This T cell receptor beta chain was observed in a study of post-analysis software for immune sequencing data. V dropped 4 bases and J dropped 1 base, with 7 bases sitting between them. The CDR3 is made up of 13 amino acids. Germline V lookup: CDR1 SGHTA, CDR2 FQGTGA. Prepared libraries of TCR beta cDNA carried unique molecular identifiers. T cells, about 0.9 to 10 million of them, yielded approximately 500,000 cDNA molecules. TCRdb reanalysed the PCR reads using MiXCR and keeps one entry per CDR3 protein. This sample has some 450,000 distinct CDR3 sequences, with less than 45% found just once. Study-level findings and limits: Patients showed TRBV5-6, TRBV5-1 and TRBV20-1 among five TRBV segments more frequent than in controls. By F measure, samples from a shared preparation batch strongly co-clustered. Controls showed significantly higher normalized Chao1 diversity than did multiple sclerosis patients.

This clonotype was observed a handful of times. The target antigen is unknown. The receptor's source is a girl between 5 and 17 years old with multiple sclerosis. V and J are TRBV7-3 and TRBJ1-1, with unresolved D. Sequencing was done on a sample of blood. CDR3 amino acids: CASSYIPNTEAFF. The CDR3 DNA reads TGTGCCAGCAGCTATATCCCGAACACTGAAGCTTTCTTT.